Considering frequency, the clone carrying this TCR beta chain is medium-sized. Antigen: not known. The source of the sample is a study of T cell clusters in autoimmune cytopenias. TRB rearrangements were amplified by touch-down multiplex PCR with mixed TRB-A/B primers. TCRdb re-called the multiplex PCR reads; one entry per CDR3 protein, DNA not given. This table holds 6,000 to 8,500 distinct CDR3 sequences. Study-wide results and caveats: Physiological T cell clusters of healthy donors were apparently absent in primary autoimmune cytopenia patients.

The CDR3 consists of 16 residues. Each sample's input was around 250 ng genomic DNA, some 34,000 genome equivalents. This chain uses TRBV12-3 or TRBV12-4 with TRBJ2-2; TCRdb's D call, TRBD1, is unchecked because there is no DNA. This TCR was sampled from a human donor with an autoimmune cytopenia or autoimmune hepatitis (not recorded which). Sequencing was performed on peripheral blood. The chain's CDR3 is CASRKMAGFDTGELFF.